Sequencing of this TCR beta chain was carried out in a study of radiotherapy plus CTLA-4 blockade in lung cancer. Germline V CDR1 and CDR2: SGHRS, YFSETQ. The V and J ends lost 4 bases and 2 bases, in that order; junction bases with no gene match: 2. The CDR3 extends over 13 amino acids. Assay: immunoSEQ multiplex PCR; the TCRdb copy retains only in-frame clones and omits some. This sample carries 120,000 or so clones, about 77% of them seen once, and the ten largest clones take around 4.8%. This chain joins TRBV5-1 and TRBJ2-5, with 7 positions matching TRBD1. The source of this sequence is a human donor with non-small cell lung cancer who had a partial response to radiotherapy plus ipilimumab. The specimen was peripheral blood, collected from a patient treated with radiotherapy plus ipilimumab. CDR3 bases: TGCGCCAGCAGCCCGGACAGGCAAGAGACCCAGTACTTC. Amino acids: CASSPDRQETQYF.